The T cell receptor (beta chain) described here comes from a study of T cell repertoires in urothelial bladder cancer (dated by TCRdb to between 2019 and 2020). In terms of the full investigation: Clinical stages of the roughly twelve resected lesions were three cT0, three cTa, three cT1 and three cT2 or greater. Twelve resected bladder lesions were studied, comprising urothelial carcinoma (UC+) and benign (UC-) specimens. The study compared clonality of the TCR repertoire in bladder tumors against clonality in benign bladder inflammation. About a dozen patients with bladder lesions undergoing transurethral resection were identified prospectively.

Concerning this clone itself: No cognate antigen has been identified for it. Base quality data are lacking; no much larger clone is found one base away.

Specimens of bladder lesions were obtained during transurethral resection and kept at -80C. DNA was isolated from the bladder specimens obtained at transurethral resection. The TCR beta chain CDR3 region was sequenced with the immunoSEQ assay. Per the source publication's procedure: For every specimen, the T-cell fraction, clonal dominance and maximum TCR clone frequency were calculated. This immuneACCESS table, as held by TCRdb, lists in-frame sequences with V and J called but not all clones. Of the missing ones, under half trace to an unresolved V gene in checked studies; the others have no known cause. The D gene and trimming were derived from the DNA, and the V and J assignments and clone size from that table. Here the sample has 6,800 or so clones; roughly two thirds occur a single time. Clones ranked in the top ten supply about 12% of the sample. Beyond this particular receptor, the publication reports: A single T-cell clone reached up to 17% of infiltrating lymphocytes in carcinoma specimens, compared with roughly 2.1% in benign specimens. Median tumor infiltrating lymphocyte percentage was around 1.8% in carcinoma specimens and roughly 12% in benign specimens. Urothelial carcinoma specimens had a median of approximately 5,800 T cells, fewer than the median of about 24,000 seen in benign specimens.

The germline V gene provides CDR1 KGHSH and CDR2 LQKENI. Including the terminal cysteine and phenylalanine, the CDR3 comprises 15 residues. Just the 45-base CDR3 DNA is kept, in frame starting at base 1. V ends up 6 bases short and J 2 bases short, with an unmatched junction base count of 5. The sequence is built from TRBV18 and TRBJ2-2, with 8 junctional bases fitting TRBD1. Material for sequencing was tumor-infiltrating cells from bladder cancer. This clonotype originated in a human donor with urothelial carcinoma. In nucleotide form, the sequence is TGTGCCAGCTCCCGGGACAGGAGTAACACCGGGGAGCTGTTTTTT. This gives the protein CASSRDRSNTGELFF.